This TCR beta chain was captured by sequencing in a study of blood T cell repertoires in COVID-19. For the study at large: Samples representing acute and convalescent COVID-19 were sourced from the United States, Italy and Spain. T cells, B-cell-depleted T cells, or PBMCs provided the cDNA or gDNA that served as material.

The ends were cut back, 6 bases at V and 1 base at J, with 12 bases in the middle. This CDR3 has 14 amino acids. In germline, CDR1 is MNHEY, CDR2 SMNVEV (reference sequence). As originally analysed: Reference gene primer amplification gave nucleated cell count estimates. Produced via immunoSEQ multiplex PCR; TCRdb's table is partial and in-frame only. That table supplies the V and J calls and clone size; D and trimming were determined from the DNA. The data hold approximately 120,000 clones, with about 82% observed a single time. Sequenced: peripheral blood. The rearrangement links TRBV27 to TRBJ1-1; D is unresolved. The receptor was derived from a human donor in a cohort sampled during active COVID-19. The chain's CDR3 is CASRRSASNTEAFF. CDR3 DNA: TGTGCCAGCAGGAGGAGCGCTTCGAACACTGAAGCTTTCTTT.